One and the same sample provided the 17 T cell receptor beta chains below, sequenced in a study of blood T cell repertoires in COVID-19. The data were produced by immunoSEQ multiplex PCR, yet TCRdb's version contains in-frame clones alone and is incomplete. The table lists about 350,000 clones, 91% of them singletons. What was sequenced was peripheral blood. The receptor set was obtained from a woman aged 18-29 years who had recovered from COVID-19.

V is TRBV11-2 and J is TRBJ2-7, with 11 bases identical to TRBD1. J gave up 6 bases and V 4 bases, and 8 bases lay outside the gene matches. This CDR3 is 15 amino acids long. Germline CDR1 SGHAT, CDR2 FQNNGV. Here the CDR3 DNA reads TGTGCCAGCAGCTCATCCGGGACAGGGGGAAGCGAGCAGTACGTC. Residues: CASSSSGTGGSEQYV.

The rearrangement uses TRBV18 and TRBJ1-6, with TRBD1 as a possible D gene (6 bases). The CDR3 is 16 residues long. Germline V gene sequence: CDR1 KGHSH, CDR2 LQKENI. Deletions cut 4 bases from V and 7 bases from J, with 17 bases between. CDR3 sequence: CASSLDRQRGNSPLHF. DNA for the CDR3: TGTGCCAGCTCACTCGACAGGCAAAGAGGGAATTCACCCCTCCACTTT.

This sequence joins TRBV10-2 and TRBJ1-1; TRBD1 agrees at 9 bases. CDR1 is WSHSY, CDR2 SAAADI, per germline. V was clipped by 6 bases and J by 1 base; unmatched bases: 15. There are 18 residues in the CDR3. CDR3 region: CASREGTGINRENTEAFF. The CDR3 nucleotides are TGCGCCAGCAGAGAAGGGACAGGGATCAACAGGGAGAACACTGAAGCTTTCTTT.

CDR3 loop: CASSPGAQYTDTQYF. In DNA, the CDR3 is TGTGCCAGCAGCCCTGGAGCACAATACACAGATACGCAGTATTTT. This chain connects TRBV7-9 to TRBJ2-3; D not certain. Germline CDR1 is SEHNR and CDR2 is FQNEAQ (reference sequence). This CDR3 has 15 amino acids. The V and J ends lost 5 bases and 2 bases respectively, with 14 bases between them.

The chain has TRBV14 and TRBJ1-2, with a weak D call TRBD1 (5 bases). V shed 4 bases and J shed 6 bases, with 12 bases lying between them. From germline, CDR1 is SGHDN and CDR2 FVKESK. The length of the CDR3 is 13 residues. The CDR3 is CASSLGGADGYTF. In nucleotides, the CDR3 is TGTGCCAGCAGCCTCGGTGGGGCGGATGGCTACACCTTC.

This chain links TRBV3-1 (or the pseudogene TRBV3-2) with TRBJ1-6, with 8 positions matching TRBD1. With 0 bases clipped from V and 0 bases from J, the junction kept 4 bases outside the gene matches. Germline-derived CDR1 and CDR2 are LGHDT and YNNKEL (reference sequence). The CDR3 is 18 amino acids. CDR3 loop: CASSQEVRGLSYNSPLHF. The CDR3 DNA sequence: TGTGCCAGCAGCCAAGAAGTCAGGGGGCTCTCCTATAATTCACCCCTCCACTTT.

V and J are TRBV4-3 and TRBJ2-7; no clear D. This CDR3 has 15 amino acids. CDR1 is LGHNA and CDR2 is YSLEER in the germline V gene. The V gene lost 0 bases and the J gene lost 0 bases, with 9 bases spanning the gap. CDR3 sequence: CASSQDLGSSYEQYV. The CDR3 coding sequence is TGCGCCAGCAGCCAAGATCTCGGGTCCTCCTACGAGCAGTACGTC.

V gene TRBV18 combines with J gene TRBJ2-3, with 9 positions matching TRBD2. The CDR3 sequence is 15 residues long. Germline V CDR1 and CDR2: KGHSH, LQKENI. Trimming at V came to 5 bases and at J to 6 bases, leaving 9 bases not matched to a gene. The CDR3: CASSSNLAGLDTQYF. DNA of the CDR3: TGTGCCAGCTCATCCAACCTAGCGGGGCTGGATACGCAGTATTTT.

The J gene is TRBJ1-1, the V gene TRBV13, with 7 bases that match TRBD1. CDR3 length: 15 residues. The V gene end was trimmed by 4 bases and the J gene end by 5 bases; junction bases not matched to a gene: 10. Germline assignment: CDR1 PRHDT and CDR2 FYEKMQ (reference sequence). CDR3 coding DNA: TGTGCCAGCAGCTCCGAGGGGGCAAGGGGGACTGAAGCTTTCTTT. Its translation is CASSSEGARGTEAFF.

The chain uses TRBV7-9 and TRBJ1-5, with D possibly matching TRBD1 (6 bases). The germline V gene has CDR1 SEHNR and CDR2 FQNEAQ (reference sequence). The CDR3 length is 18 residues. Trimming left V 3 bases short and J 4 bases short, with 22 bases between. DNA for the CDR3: TGTGCCAGCAGCTTTTATCTCCCCGGACAGACATTAAATCAGCCCCAGCATTTT. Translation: CASSFYLPGQTLNQPQHF. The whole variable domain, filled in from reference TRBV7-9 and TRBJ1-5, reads DTGVSQNPRHKITKRGQNVTFRCDPISEHNRLYWYRQTLGQGPEFLTYFQNEAQLEKSRLLSDRFSAERPKGSFSTLEIQRTEQGDSAMYLCASSFYLPGQTLNQPQHFGDGTRLSIL.

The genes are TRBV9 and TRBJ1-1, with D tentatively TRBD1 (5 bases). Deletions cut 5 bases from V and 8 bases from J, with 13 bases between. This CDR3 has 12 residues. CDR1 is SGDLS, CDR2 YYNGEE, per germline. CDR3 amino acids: CASSQGGGEAFF. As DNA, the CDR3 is TGTGCCAGCAGTCAGGGAGGAGGAGAAGCTTTCTTT.

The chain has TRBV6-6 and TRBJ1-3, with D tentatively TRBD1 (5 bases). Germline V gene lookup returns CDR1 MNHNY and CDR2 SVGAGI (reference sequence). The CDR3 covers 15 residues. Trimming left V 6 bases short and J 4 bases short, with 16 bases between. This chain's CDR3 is CASSYGAGRGNTIYF. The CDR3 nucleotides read TGTGCCAGCAGCTACGGAGCAGGGAGGGGAAACACCATATATTTT.

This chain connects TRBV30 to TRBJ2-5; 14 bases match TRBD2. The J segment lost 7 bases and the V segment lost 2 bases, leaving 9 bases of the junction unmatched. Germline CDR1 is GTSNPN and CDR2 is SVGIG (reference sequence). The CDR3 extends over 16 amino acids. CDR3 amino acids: CAWSPGTSGSGGTQYF. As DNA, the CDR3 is TGTGCCTGGAGTCCCGGGACTAGCGGGAGTGGAGGGACCCAGTACTTC.

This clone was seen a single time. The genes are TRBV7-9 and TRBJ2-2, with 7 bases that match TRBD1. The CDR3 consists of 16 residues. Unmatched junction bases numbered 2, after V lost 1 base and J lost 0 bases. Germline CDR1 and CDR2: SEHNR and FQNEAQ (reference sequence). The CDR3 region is CASSLGGGPNTGELFF. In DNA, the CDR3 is TGTGCCAGCAGCTTAGGAGGGGGCCCGAACACCGGGGAGCTGTTTTTT. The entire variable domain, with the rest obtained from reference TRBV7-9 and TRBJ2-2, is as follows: DTGVSQNPRHKITKRGQNVTFRCDPISEHNRLYWYRQTLGQGPEFLTYFQNEAQLEKSRLLSDRFSAERPKGSFSTLEIQRTEQGDSAMYLCASSLGGGPNTGELFFGEGSRLTVL.

CDR3 coding DNA: TGTGCCAGCAGTTCCGGTTTTCCAGATACGCAGTATTTT. Its protein product is CASSSGFPDTQYF. V is TRBV12-3 or TRBV12-4 and J is TRBJ2-3; D gene uncertain. V lost 4 bases and J 4 bases, leaving 9 bases between the germline ends. CDR3 length: 13 residues.

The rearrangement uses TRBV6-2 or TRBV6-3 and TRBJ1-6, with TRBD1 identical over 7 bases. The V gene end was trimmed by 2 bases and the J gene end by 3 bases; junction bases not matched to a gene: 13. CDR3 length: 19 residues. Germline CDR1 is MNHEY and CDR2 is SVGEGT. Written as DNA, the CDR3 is TGTGCCAGCAGTTACCAGGACTATAAACAGGGGCTCTATAATTCACCCCTCCACTTT. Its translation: CASSYQDYKQGLYNSPLHF.

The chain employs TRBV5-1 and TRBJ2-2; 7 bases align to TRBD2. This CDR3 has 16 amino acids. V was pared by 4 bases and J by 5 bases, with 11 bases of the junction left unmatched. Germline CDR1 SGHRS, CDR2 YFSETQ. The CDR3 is CASSQSAGSGTGELFF. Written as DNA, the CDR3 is TGCGCCAGCAGCCAATCAGCGGGATCGGGAACCGGGGAGCTGTTTTTT.